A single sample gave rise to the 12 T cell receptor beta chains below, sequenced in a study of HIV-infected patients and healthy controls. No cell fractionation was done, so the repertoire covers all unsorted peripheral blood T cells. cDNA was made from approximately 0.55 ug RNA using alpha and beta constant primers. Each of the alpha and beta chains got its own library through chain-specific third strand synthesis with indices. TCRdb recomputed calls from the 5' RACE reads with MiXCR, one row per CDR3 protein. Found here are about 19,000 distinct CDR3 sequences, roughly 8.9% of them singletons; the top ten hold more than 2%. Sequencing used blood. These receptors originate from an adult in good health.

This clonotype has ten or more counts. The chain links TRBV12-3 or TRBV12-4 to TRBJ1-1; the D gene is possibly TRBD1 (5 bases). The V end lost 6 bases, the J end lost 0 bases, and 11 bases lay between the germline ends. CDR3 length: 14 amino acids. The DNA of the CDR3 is TGTGCCAGCAGGCGAACGACAGTGAACACTGAAGCTTTCTTT. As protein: CASRRTTVNTEAFF.

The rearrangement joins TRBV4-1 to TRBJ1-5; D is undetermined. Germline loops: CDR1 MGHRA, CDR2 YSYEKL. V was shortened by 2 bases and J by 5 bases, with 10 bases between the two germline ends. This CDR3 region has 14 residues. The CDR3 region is CASSQQSGYQPQHF. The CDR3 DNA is TGCGCCAGCAGCCAACAAAGCGGTTATCAGCCCCAGCATTTT.

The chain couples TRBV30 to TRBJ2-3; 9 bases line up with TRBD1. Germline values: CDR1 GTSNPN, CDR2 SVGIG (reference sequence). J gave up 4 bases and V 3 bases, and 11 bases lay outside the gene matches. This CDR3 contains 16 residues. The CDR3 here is CAWSRSGTGWSDTQYF. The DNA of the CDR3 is TGTGCCTGGAGCCGTTCCGGGACAGGGTGGTCAGATACGCAGTATTTT.

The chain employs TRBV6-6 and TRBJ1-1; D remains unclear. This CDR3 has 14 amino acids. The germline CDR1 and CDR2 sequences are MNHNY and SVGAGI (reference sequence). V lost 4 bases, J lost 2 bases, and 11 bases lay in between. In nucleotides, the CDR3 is TGTGCCAGCAGTTTTGGGAGGTCAAACACTGAAGCTTTCTTT. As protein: CASSFGRSNTEAFF.

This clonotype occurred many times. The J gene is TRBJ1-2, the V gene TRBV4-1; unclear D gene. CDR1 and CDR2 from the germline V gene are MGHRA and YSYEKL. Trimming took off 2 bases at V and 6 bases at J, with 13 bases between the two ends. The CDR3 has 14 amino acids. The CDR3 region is CASSQTLSVNGYTF. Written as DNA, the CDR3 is TGCGCCAGCAGCCAAACGCTTTCGGTGAATGGCTACACCTTC.

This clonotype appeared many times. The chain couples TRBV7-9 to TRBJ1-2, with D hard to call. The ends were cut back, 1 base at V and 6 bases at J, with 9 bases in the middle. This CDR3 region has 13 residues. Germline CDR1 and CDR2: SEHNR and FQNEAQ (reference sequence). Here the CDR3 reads CASSLVYRHGYTF. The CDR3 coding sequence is TGTGCCAGCAGCTTAGTCTACAGACATGGCTACACCTTC. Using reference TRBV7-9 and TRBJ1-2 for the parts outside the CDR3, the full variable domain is DTGVSQNPRHKITKRGQNVTFRCDPISEHNRLYWYRQTLGQGPEFLTYFQNEAQLEKSRLLSDRFSAERPKGSFSTLEIQRTEQGDSAMYLCASSLVYRHGYTFGSGTRLTVV.

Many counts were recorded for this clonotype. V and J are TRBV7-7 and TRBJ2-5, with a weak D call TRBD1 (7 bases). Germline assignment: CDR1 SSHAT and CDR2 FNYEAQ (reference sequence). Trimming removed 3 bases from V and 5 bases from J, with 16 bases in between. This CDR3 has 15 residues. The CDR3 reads CASSFGGGTEETQYF. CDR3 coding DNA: TGTGCCAGCAGCTTTGGAGGCGGGACAGAGGAGACCCAGTACTTC.

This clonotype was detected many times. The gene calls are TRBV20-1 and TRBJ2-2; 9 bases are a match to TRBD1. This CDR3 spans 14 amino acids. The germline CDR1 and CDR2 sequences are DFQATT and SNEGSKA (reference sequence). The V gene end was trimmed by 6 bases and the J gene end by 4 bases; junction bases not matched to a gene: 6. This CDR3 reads CSANRGQGTGELFF. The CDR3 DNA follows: TGCAGTGCCAACAGGGGGCAGGGCACCGGGGAGCTGTTTTTT.

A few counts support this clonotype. For the CDR3, the DNA is TGTGCCAGCAGACCGGGACTAGCGGGGGGAAAGGAGCAGTTCTTC. Its protein product is CASRPGLAGGKEQFF. The chain joins TRBV2 to TRBJ2-1; 15 bases agree with TRBD2. The CDR3 runs 15 residues. Germline trimming cut 6 bases from V and 10 bases from J; bases unmatched to any gene: 7. Germline V gene lookup returns CDR1 SNHLY and CDR2 FYNNEI. The whole variable domain, filled in from reference TRBV2 and TRBJ2-1, reads EPEVTQTPSHQVTQMGQEVILRCVPISNHLYFYWYRQILGQKVEFLVSFYNNEISEKSEIFDDQFSVERPDGSNFTLKIRSTKLEDSAMYFCASRPGLAGGKEQFFGPGTRLTVL.

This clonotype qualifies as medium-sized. CDR3 region: CASSFSVYSNQPQHF. CDR3 sequence (DNA): TGTGCCAGCAGCTTTTCGGTGTATAGCAATCAGCCCCAGCATTTT. The V call is TRBV5-5, the J call TRBJ1-5; D remains unclear. The germline CDR1 and CDR2 sequences are SGHKS and YYEKEE (reference sequence). V lost 2 bases and J 0 bases, leaving 9 bases between the germline ends. The CDR3 runs 15 residues.

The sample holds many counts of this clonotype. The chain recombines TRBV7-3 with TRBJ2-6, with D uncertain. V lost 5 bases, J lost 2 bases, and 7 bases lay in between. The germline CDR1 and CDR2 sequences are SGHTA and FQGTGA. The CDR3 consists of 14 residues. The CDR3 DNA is TGTGCCAGCAGCCCCGGTCCTGGGGCCAACGTCCTGACTTTC. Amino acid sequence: CASSPGPGANVLTF.

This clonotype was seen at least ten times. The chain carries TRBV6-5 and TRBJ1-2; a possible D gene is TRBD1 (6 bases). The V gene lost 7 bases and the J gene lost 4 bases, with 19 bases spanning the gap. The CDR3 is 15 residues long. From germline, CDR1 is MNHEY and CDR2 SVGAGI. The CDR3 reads CASTYREVGSYGYTF. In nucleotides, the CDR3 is TGTGCCAGCACCTACAGGGAGGTCGGTTCCTATGGCTACACCTTC.